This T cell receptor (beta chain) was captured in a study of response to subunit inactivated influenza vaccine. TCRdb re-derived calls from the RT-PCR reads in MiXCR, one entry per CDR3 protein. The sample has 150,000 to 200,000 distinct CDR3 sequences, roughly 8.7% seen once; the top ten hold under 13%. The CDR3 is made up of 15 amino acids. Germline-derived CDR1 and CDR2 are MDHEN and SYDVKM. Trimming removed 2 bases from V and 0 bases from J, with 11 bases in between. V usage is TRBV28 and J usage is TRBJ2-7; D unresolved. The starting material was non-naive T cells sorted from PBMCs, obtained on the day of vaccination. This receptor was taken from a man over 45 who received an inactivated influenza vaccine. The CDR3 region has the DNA TGTGCCAGCAGTTTAGCCAGAACTTTCTCCTACGAGCAGTACTTC. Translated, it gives CASSLARTFSYEQYF.